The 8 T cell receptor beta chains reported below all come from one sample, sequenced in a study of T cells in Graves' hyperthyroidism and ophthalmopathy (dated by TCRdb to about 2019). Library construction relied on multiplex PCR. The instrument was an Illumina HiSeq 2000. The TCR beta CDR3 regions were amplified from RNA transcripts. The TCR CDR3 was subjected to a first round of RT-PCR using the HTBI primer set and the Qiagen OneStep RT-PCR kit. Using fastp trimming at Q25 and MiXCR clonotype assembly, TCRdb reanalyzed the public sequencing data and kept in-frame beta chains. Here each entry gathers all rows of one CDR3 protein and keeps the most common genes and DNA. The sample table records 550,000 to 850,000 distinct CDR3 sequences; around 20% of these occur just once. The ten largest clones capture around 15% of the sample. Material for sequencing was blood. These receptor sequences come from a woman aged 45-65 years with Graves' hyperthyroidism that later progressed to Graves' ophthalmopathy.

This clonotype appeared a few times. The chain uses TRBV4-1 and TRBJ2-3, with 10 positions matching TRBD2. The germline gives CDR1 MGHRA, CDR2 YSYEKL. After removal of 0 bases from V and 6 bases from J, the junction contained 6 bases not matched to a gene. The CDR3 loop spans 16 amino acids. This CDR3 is CASSQDVERGGDTQYF. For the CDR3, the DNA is TGCGCCAGCAGCCAAGATGTGGAGCGGGGGGGGGATACGCAGTATTTT.

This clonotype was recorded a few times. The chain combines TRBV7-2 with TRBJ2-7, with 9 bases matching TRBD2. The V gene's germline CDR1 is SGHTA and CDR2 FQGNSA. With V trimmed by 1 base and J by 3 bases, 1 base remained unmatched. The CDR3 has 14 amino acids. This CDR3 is CASSLEAGGYEQYF. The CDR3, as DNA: TGTGCCAGCAGCTTAGAAGCGGGGGGCTACGAGCAGTACTTC.

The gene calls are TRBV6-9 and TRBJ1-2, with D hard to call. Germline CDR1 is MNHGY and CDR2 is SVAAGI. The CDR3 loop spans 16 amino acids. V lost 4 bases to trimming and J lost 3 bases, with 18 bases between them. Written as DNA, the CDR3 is TGTGCCAGCAGTTTTCCCCCCGGTAGGCAGCACTATGGCTACACCTTC. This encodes CASSFPPGRQHYGYTF.

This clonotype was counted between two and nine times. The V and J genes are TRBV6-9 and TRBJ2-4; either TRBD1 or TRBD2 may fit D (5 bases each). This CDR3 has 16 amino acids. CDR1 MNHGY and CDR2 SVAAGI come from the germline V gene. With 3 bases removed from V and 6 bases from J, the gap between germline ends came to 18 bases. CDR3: CASSYFAPGTGNIQYF. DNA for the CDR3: TGTGCCAGCAGTTACTTCGCCCCAGGGACGGGAAACATTCAGTACTTC.

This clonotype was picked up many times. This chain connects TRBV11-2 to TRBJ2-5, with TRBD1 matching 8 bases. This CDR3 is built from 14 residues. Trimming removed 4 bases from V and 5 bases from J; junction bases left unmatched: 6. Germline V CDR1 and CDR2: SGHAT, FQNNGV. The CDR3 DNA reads TGTGCCAGCAGCTACCAGGGGGCCTGGGAGACCCAGTACTTC. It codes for CASSYQGAWETQYF.

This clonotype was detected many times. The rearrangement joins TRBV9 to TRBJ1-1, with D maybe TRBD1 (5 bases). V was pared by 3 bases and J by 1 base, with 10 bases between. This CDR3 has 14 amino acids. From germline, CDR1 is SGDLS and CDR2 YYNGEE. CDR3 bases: TGTGCCAGCAGCGGACAGTACTGGAACACTGAAGCTTTCTTT. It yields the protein CASSGQYWNTEAFF.

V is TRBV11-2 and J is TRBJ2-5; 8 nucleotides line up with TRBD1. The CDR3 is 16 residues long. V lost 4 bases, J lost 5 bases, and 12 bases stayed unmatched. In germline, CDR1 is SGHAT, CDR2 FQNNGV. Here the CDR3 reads CASSSNNQGAGETQYF. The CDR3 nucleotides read TGTGCCAGCAGCTCCAACAATCAGGGGGCCGGGGAGACCCAGTACTTC.

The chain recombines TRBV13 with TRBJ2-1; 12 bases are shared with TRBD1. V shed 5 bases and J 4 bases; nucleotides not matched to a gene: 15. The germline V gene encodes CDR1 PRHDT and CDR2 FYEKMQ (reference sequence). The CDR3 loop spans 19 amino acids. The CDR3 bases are TGTGCCAGCAGCAACAACCGGGACAGGGGGCCCCTTCTTTACAATGAGCAGTTCTTC. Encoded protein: CASSNNRDRGPLLYNEQFF. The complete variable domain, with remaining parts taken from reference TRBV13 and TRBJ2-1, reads AAGVIQSPRHLIKEKRETATLKCYPIPRHDTVYWYQQGPGQDPQFLISFYEKMQSDKGSIPDRFSAQQFSDYHSELNMSSLELGDSALYFCASSNNRDRGPLLYNEQFFGPGTRLTVL.